Listed here are 11 T cell receptor beta chains from one sample, sequenced in a study of CD8 T cells in ankylosing spondylitis. TCRdb re-called the 5' RACE reads with MiXCR, one entry per CDR3 protein. The sample shows over 130,000 distinct CDR3 sequences, 40% to 50% of them seen only once. The sequencing input was synovial fluid, either unsorted or a sorted T cell fraction (not recorded which). These receptors were taken from a male donor with ankylosing spondylitis.

The chain combines TRBV10-3 with TRBJ2-1, with TRBD2 identical over 13 bases. The V segment lost 0 bases and the J segment 6 bases; nucleotides outside the gene matches: 5. This CDR3 region has 17 residues. CDR1 is ENHRY, CDR2 SYGVKD, per germline. As DNA, the CDR3 is TGTGCCATCAGTGAGTCGACTAGCGGGGGGACTTTCAATGAGCAGTTCTTC. Translated, it gives CAISESTSGGTFNEQFF.

As DNA, the CDR3 is TGCGCCAGCAGCCAAGGCCCCTTTTACGGCTACACCTTC. It specifies CASSQGPFYGYTF. The rearrangement links TRBV4-1 to TRBJ1-2; D is unclear. The CDR3 extends over 13 amino acids. The germline V and J ends were trimmed by 1 base and 8 bases, with 11 bases remaining between them. Germline CDR1 reads MGHRA; CDR2 reads YSYEKL.

The chain has TRBV6-1 and TRBJ2-3, with TRBD2 as a possible D gene (7 bases). In germline, CDR1 is MNHNS, CDR2 SASEGT. This CDR3 region has 15 residues. V was pared by 6 bases and J by 4 bases, with 17 bases between. This chain's CDR3 is CASSPGGGGADTQYF. The DNA of the CDR3 is TGTGCCAGCAGCCCAGGAGGAGGGGGGGCAGATACGCAGTATTTT.

This clonotype was recorded a few times. The gene calls are TRBV4-1 and TRBJ2-2, with D unclear. CDR1 is MGHRA and CDR2 is YSYEKL in the germline V gene. This CDR3 contains 14 residues. Trimming took 3 bases from V and 5 from J, leaving 10 bases between them. In DNA form, the CDR3 reads TGCGCCAGCAGCCATCCCGTCGGGACCGGGGAGCTGTTTTTT. Its protein product is CASSHPVGTGELFF.

The V call is TRBV4-1, the J call TRBJ1-2; 7 nucleotides line up with TRBD1. With V trimmed by 6 bases and J by 8 bases, 15 bases remained unmatched. This CDR3 is 15 amino acids long. CDR1 MGHRA and CDR2 YSYEKL come from the germline V gene. CDR3 coding DNA: TGCGCCAGCAGGGTGCTACAGGGGACTCCCTCCGGCTACACCTTC. This sequence encodes CASRVLQGTPSGYTF.

The table lists this clonotype with many counts. The V call is TRBV5-6, the J call TRBJ2-1; D may be TRBD2 (5 bases). Germline V CDR1 and CDR2: SGHDT, YYEEEE. V was cut by 2 bases and J by 10 bases, with 16 bases left in between. The CDR3 runs to 14 residues. CDR3 amino acids: CASSFLTGSREQFF. CDR3 DNA sequence: TGTGCCAGCAGCTTCCTCACGGGATCCAGAGAGCAGTTCTTC.

V and J are TRBV6-6 and TRBJ2-2; D gene uncertain. Germline-derived CDR1 and CDR2 are MNHNY and SVGAGI (reference sequence). V lost 10 bases and J lost 8, with 8 bases in between. This CDR3 is built from 10 residues. CDR3: CAILDGELFF. The CDR3 DNA sequence: TGTGCCATCCTGGATGGGGAGCTGTTTTTT.

This clonotype turned up a few times. Compared with germline, one end of the junction differs, possibly owing to a read error. This CDR3 is CASSHQGMVDF. The CDR3 coding sequence is TGTGCCAGTTCTCACCAGGGTATGGTGGATTTT. The chain links TRBV12-3 or TRBV12-4 to TRBJ2-3, with TRBD1 as a possible D gene (5 bases). The CDR3 is 11 amino acids.

The rearrangement links TRBV27 to TRBJ2-7; D perhaps matches TRBD1 (6 bases). Trimming removed 6 bases from V and 0 bases from J, with 12 bases in between. The CDR3 has 14 amino acids. Germline V gene lookup returns CDR1 MNHEY and CDR2 SMNVEV (reference sequence). The CDR3: CASSSPDSSYEQYF. CDR3 coding DNA: TGTGCCAGCAGCTCCCCGGACAGCTCCTACGAGCAGTACTTC.

CDR3 protein: CASRRGGTRGDEQYF. The DNA of the CDR3 is TGTGCCAGCAGGCGAGGGGGTACCCGTGGTGACGAGCAGTACTTC. This rearrangement joins TRBV11-2 to TRBJ2-7, with D tentatively TRBD1 (6 bases). Trimming removed 6 bases from V and 5 bases from J, with 20 bases in between. This CDR3 spans 15 amino acids. Per germline, CDR1 SGHAT and CDR2 FQNNGV.

This chain uses TRBV6-5 with TRBJ1-2; D is uncertain. Trimming left V 4 bases short and J 4 bases short, with 16 bases between. The CDR3 totals 15 residues. From germline, CDR1 is MNHEY and CDR2 SVGAGI. CDR3 residues: CASSSHRYRSYGYTF. For the CDR3, the DNA is TGTGCCAGCAGTTCCCACCGGTATCGTTCCTATGGCTACACCTTC.